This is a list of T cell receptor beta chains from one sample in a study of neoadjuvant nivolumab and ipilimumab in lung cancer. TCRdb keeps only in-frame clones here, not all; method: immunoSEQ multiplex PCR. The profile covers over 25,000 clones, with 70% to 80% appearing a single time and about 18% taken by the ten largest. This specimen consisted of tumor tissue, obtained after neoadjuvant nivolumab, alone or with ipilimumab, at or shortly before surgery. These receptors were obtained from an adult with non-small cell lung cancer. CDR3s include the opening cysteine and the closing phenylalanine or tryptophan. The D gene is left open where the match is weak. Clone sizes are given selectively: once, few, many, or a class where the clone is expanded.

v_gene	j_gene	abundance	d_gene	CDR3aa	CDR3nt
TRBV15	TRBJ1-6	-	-	CATSRDRAGGSPLHF	TGTGCCACCAGCAGAGACAGGGCGGGAGGATCACCCCTCCACTTT
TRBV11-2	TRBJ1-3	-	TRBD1	CASSWGQGTGNTIYF	TGTGCCAGCAGCTGGGGACAGGGAACTGGAAACACCATATATTTT
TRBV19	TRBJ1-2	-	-	CASTDTNYGYTF	TGTGCCAGCACGGACACGAACTATGGCTACACCTTC
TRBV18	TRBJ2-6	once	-	CASSPAVNSGANVLTF	TGTGCCAGCTCACCAGCGGTTAACTCTGGGGCCAACGTCCTGACTTTC
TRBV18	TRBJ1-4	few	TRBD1	CASSPRTGGLGEKLFF	TGTGCCAGCTCACCAAGGACAGGGGGCCTTGGTGAAAAACTGTTTTTT
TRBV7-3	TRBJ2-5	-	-	CASSPLGRGLGETQYF	TGTGCCAGCAGCCCCCTGGGGCGGGGGCTGGGGGAGACCCAGTACTTC
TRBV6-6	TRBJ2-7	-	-	CASSYTLQADHYEQYF	TGTGCCAGCAGTTACACCCTCCAGGCAGACCACTACGAGCAGTACTTC
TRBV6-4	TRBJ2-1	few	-	CASSEGGRHNEQFF	TGTGCCAGCAGTGAGGGGGGCAGGCACAATGAGCAGTTCTTC
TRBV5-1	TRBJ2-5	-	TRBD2	CASSGSTRGGIQETQYF	TGCGCCAGCAGCGGATCCACCCGCGGGGGGATACAAGAGACCCAGTACTTC
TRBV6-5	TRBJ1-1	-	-	CASSPWIDSNTEAFF	TGTGCCAGCAGTCCCTGGATCGATTCGAACACTGAAGCTTTCTTT
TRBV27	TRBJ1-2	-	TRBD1	CASSPGTGWGGYTF	TGTGCCAGCAGTCCCGGGACAGGGTGGGGAGGCTACACCTTC
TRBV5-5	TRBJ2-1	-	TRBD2	CASSLGSGGAYNEQFF	TGTGCCAGCAGCTTGGGAAGCGGGGGGGCCTACAATGAGCAGTTCTTC
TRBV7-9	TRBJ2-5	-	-	CASVTGEETQYF	TGTGCCAGCGTAACCGGGGAGGAGACCCAGTACTTC
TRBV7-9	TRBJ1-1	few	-	CASSLVSTGTEAFF	TGTGCCAGCAGCTTAGTTTCTACCGGCACTGAAGCTTTCTTT
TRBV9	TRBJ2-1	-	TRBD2	CASSREGSGGFAYNEQFF	TGTGCCAGCAGCCGAGAGGGTAGCGGGGGGTTTGCCTACAATGAGCAGTTCTTC
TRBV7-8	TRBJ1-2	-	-	CASSISGATYGYTF	TGTGCCAGCAGCATTTCTGGAGCGACCTATGGCTACACCTTC
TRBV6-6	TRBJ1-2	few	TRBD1	CASSSAPTGGSGYTF	TGTGCCAGCAGCTCAGCCCCAACAGGGGGAAGTGGCTACACCTTC
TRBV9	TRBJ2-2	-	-	CASSGGTIGTGELFF	TGTGCCAGCAGCGGGGGGACCATTGGGACCGGGGAGCTGTTTTTT
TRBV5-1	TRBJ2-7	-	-	CASSDSSYEQYF	TGCGCCAGCTCGGACAGCTCCTACGAGCAGTACTTC
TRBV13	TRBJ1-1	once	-	CASSSQETEAFF	TGTGCCAGCAGCTCGCAGGAAACCGAAGCTTTCTTT
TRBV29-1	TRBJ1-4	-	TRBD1	CSVSDRGQLFF	TGCAGCGTGTCAGACAGGGGACAACTGTTTTTT
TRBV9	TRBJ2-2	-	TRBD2	CASSVGTSGTGELFF	TGTGCCAGCAGCGTGGGGACTAGCGGCACCGGGGAGCTGTTTTTT
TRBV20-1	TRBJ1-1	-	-	CSVGQGFSAFF	TGCAGCGTGGGTCAAGGGTTTTCAGCTTTCTTT
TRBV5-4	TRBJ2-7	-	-	CASSSGGDSSYEQYF	TGTGCCAGCAGCTCGGGGGGGGACAGCTCCTACGAGCAGTACTTC
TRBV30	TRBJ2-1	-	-	CAWSAWSGNEQFF	TGTGCCTGGAGCGCTTGGTCCGGGAATGAGCAGTTCTTC
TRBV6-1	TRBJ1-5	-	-	CASLGSAGGGRPQHF	TGTGCCAGCCTTGGGTCAGCTGGGGGCGGGCGGCCCCAGCATTTT
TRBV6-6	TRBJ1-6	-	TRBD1	CASWDRGLHF	TGTGCCAGCTGGGACAGGGGCCTCCACTTT
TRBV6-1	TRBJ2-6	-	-	CASSRQPGNVLTF	TGTGCCAGCAGTCGACAACCTGGCAACGTCCTGACTTTC
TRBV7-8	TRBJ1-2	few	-	CASSITVNYGYTF	TGTGCCAGCAGCATAACGGTAAACTATGGCTACACCTTC
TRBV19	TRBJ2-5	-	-	CASSPEILQETQYF	TGTGCCAGTTCCCCAGAGATTCTTCAAGAGACCCAGTACTTC
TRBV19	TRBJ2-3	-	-	CASKPRRGNTQYF	TGTGCCAGTAAGCCTAGACGGGGGAATACGCAGTATTTT
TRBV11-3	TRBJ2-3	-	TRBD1	CASSPGQGNTDTQYF	TGTGCCAGCAGCCCTGGACAGGGAAACACAGATACGCAGTATTTT
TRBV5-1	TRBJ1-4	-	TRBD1	CASSLRMRQGTNEKLFF	TGCGCCAGCAGCTTACGGATGAGACAGGGGACTAATGAAAAACTGTTTTTT
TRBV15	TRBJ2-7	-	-	CATSREGGRTYEQYF	TGTGCCACCAGCAGAGAGGGGGGAAGGACCTACGAGCAGTACTTC
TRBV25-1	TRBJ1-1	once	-	CASSELSIFF	TGTGCCAGCAGTGAATTATCGATTTTCTTT
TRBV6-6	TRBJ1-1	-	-	CASSYQARVMNTEAFF	TGTGCCAGCAGTTACCAGGCCAGGGTCATGAACACTGAAGCTTTCTTT
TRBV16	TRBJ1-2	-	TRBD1	CASSLRTTGGGYTF	TGTGCCAGCAGCCTCCGGACTACAGGGGGAGGCTACACCTTC
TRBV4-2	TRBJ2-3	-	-	CASSQQISSTDTQYF	TGTGCCAGCAGCCAACAGATCTCAAGCACAGATACGCAGTATTTT
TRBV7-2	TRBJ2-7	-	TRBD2	CASSQLAGGTEQYF	TGTGCCAGCAGCCAACTAGCGGGGGGGACCGAGCAGTACTTC
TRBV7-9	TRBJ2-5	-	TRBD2	CASSLVRDSSGVETQYF	TGTGCCAGCAGCTTAGTTCGGGACTCCAGCGGGGTAGAGACCCAGTACTTC
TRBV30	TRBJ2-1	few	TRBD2	CAWSVLGGGDYNEQFF	TGTGCCTGGAGTGTATTAGGCGGGGGTGACTACAATGAGCAGTTCTTC
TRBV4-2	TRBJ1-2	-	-	CASSQEFRGNYGYTF	TGTGCCAGCAGCCAAGAGTTCAGGGGTAACTATGGCTACACCTTC
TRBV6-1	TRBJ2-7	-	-	CASSAPGPPYEQYF	TGTGCCAGCAGTGCCCCGGGCCCGCCTTACGAGCAGTACTTC
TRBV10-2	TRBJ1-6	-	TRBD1	CASGGQGGENSPLHF	TGCGCCAGCGGCGGACAGGGAGGAGAAAATTCACCCCTCCACTTT
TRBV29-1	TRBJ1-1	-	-	CSVEGGLEAFF	TGCAGCGTTGAGGGGGGGCTAGAAGCTTTCTTT
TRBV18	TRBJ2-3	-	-	CASSPRTDTQYF	TGTGCCAGCTCACCGCGGACAGATACGCAGTATTTT
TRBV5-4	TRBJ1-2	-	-	CASSQARGSYGYTF	TGCGCCAGCAGCCAAGCTCGGGGGAGCTATGGCTACACCTTC
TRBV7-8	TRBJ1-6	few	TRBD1	CASSLHQGVNSPLHF	TGTGCCAGCAGCTTACATCAGGGGGTTAATTCACCCCTCCACTTT
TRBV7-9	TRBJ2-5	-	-	CASSLAQDQETQYF	TGTGCCAGCAGCTTAGCACAGGACCAAGAGACCCAGTACTTC